Listed below are T cell receptor beta chains from one sample, sequenced in a study of early T cells in non-severe SARS-CoV-2 infection. TCRdb recomputed calls from the 5' RACE reads with MiXCR, one row per CDR3 protein. The table lists tens of thousands of distinct CDR3 sequences, around 8% of them singletons. Sequencing was done on a sample of whole blood. Receptor source: an adult who was a healthcare worker with PCR-confirmed SARS-CoV-2 infection or an uninfected control (not recorded which). Both conserved end residues are part of each CDR3. A D gene is named only where the DNA matches it firmly. Not all rows give a size; the values are once, few, many and, for expanded clones, a class.

size: many; D: -; J: TRBJ2-1; V: TRBV20-1; DNA: TGCAGTGCTAGGGGGCTCTCCTACAATGAGCAGTTCTTC; CDR3: CSARGLSYNEQFF
size: few; D: -; J: TRBJ2-6; V: TRBV10-3; DNA: TGTGCCATCTCGGCGGGAACAGGGGCCAACGTCCTGACTTTC; CDR3: CAISAGTGANVLTF
size: -; D: -; J: TRBJ2-3; V: TRBV9; DNA: TGTGCCAGCAGCGTATTTCCGGGGGCAGATACGCAGTATTTT; CDR3: CASSVFPGADTQYF
size: many; D: -; J: TRBJ2-1; V: TRBV7-2; DNA: TGTGCCAGCAGCTATCCTTACGGGGGAGGTTTATACAATGAGCAGTTCTTC; CDR3: CASSYPYGGGLYNEQFF
size: -; D: -; J: TRBJ2-1; V: TRBV13; DNA: TGTGCCAGCAGCCAAGGGTACAGGGAAGACAATGAGCAGTTCTTC; CDR3: CASSQGYREDNEQFF
size: few; D: -; J: TRBJ1-2; V: TRBV5-6; DNA: TGTGCCAGCTCTGGTCCGAATACTAACTATGGCTACACCTTC; CDR3: CASSGPNTNYGYTF
size: many; D: TRBD2; J: TRBJ2-3; V: TRBV5-6; DNA: TGTGCCAGCAGCTTGGTAGGGAGGGCCACAGATACGCAGTATTTT; CDR3: CASSLVGRATDTQYF
size: many; D: TRBD1; J: TRBJ1-1; V: TRBV12-3/TRBV12-4; DNA: TGTGCCAGCAGTTTAGCGGTTGGGACAGGTTACTATGGCACTGAAGCTTTCTTT; CDR3: CASSLAVGTGYYGTEAFF
size: -; D: -; J: TRBJ2-3; V: TRBV12-3/TRBV12-4; DNA: TGTGCCAGCAGTTTCCCCGATTCGTGGGGCATCGATACGCAGTATTTT; CDR3: CASSFPDSWGIDTQYF
size: many; D: -; J: TRBJ2-7; V: TRBV28; DNA: TGTGCCAGCAGTCTTCGACAGGGAGGATACGAGCAGTACTTC; CDR3: CASSLRQGGYEQYF
size: few; D: -; J: TRBJ1-2; V: TRBV5-6; DNA: TGTGCCAGCAGCCGGGACGGCCCCTATGGCTACACCTTC; CDR3: CASSRDGPYGYTF
size: medium-sized; D: -; J: TRBJ1-4; V: TRBV20-1; DNA: TGCAGTGCTAGAAACCAAAGGACAGTTTCTAATGAAAAACTGTTTTTT; CDR3: CSARNQRTVSNEKLFF
size: few; D: -; J: TRBJ2-2; V: TRBV20-1; DNA: TGCAGTGCTAGAGTCCCGGGGCACACCGGGGAGCTGTTTTTT; CDR3: CSARVPGHTGELFF
size: few; D: TRBD2; J: TRBJ2-1; V: TRBV6-1; DNA: TGTGCCAGCAGTGAAGCCGCGGGAGGGGGGAATGAGCAGTTCTTC; CDR3: CASSEAAGGGNEQFF
size: few; D: -; J: TRBJ2-6; V: TRBV19; DNA: TGTGCCAGTAGTATAGTGTGGGGGACAGGGGCCAACGTCCTGACTTTC; CDR3: CASSIVWGTGANVLTF
size: many; D: -; J: TRBJ2-7; V: TRBV7-9; DNA: TGTGCCAGCAGCTCCCCTCGACAGGAGACCCGCTCCTACGAGCAGTACTTC; CDR3: CASSSPRQETRSYEQYF
size: few; D: -; J: TRBJ2-1; V: TRBV28; DNA: TGTGCCAGCAGCCCAAATCTATCCGATGAGCAGTTCTTC; CDR3: CASSPNLSDEQFF
size: -; D: -; J: TRBJ2-7; V: TRBV7-6; DNA: TGTGCCAGCAGCTCACACGGGGACTCCTACGAGCAGTACTTC; CDR3: CASSSHGDSYEQYF
size: few; D: TRBD2; J: TRBJ2-7; V: TRBV12-3/TRBV12-4; DNA: TGTGCCAGCAGTTTTAATCTAGCGGGAGAGTACTTC; CDR3: CASSFNLAGEYF
size: many; D: -; J: TRBJ2-1; V: TRBV4-2; DNA: TGTGCCAGCAGCCAAGTGGGCGGAACCTACAATGAGCAGTTCTTC; CDR3: CASSQVGGTYNEQFF
size: few; D: -; J: TRBJ1-1; V: TRBV11-2; DNA: TGTGCCAGCAGACAGACAGGAATCAACACTGAAGCTTTCTTT; CDR3: CASRQTGINTEAFF
size: many; D: -; J: TRBJ1-6; V: TRBV10-3; DNA: TGTGCCATCCGTGGGGGGTATAATTCACCCCTCCACTTT; CDR3: CAIRGGYNSPLHF
size: -; D: TRBD2; J: TRBJ2-2; V: TRBV11-2; DNA: TGTGCCAGCAGGTCGGGACTAGCGGACACCGGGGAGCTGTTTTTT; CDR3: CASRSGLADTGELFF
size: -; D: TRBD1; J: TRBJ1-5; V: TRBV28; DNA: TGTGCCAGCAGTTTTTTCGGGACAGGCATCGTTCAGCCCCAGCATTTT; CDR3: CASSFFGTGIVQPQHF
size: many; D: -; J: TRBJ2-1; V: TRBV20-1; DNA: TGCAGTGCCCCCGAACAACCGTCGATCTACAATGAGCAGTTCTTC; CDR3: CSAPEQPSIYNEQFF
size: few; D: -; J: TRBJ2-1; V: TRBV30; DNA: TGTGCCTGGAGTGCCCAATTAGATTTTGAGCAGTTCTTC; CDR3: CAWSAQLDFEQFF
size: many; D: TRBD1; J: TRBJ2-3; V: TRBV10-1; DNA: TGCGCCAGCAGTGGAGGTTTACAGGGGGACGATACGCAGTATTTT; CDR3: CASSGGLQGDDTQYF
size: many; D: -; J: TRBJ2-1; V: TRBV28; DNA: TGTGCCAGCAGATCTACGAGAATGGATGAGCAGTTCTTC; CDR3: CASRSTRMDEQFF
size: -; D: -; J: TRBJ2-4; V: TRBV6-6; DNA: TGTGCCAGCAGTTACTCCGGCTCGACCCTAAACATTCAGTACTTC; CDR3: CASSYSGSTLNIQYF
size: -; D: -; J: TRBJ2-2; V: TRBV3-1; DNA: TGTGCCAGCAGCCAAAGACTAGTGAACACCGGGGAGCTGTTTTTT; CDR3: CASSQRLVNTGELFF
size: -; D: TRBD2; J: TRBJ2-5; V: TRBV2; DNA: TGTGCCGGAACCCTCCGCGGGGGGGACCAAGAGACCCAGTACTTC; CDR3: CAGTLRGGDQETQYF
size: many; D: -; J: TRBJ2-7; V: TRBV6-6; DNA: TGTGCCAGCAGTAAGTTCTACGAGCAGTACTTC; CDR3: CASSKFYEQYF
size: many; D: TRBD2; J: TRBJ2-1; V: TRBV7-9; DNA: TGTGCCAGCAGTTTCAAGCGGGGGGCTATGAATGAGCAGTTCTTC; CDR3: CASSFKRGAMNEQFF
size: many; D: TRBD1; J: TRBJ1-5; V: TRBV5-5; DNA: TGTGCCAGCAGCTTGGCGGACAGGGTGGGTCAGCCCCAGCATTTT; CDR3: CASSLADRVGQPQHF
size: few; D: -; J: TRBJ2-1; V: TRBV10-2; DNA: TGCGCCAGACAGGGGAGGAATGAGCAGTTCTTC; CDR3: CARQGRNEQFF
size: few; D: -; J: TRBJ2-3; V: TRBV5-1; DNA: TGCGCCAGCAGCTTGCTAGCCCTCACAGATACGCAGTATTTT; CDR3: CASSLLALTDTQYF
size: -; D: -; J: TRBJ1-2; V: TRBV5-1; DNA: TGCGCCAGCAGCTTGGGCCATGGGTATGGCTACACCTTC; CDR3: CASSLGHGYGYTF
size: few; D: -; J: TRBJ2-7; V: TRBV5-1; DNA: TGCGCCAGCAGCTTAGAGGGGGGCGCTACCCCAGACGAGCAGTACTTC; CDR3: CASSLEGGATPDEQYF
size: -; D: -; J: TRBJ2-5; V: TRBV6-5; DNA: TGTGCCAGCACCGTAACAGGGAAAGAGACCCAGTACTTC; CDR3: CASTVTGKETQYF
size: many; D: -; J: TRBJ2-6; V: TRBV3-1; DNA: TGTGCCAGCAGCAGAGGGAGCTCTGGGGCCAACGTCCTGACTTTC; CDR3: CASSRGSSGANVLTF
size: few; D: TRBD1; J: TRBJ2-4; V: TRBV27; DNA: TGTGCCAGCAGGTCCTACACGGGACAGGGAATAACTTTAGCCAAAAACATTCAGTACTTC; CDR3: CASRSYTGQGITLAKNIQYF